This is a list of T cell receptor beta chains from one sample in a study of T cells in tuberculosis. The method was immunoSEQ multiplex PCR; TCRdb's version includes in-frame clones alone and lacks a portion of them. Of 47,000 or so clones in the sample, about 95% were seen once. This specimen was PBMCs, taken at tuberculosis diagnosis. The source is an adult with tuberculosis. Each CDR3 is given with its conserved first and last residue. Clone size, where shown, is once, few, many, or a class for clones that have expanded.

V	J	size	CDR3
TRBV7-9	TRBJ1-5	once	CASSFQGDQPQHF
TRBV5-1	TRBJ2-7	-	CASSETVTYEQYF
TRBV7-6	TRBJ2-5	-	CASSQTGKETQYF
TRBV29-1	TRBJ1-2	medium-sized	CSVEEIPNSYTF
TRBV30	TRBJ2-5	-	CAWGNRLQETQYF
TRBV5-4	TRBJ1-2	-	CASSSSGTGVLYGYTF
TRBV6-1	TRBJ2-5	-	CASSEGVGGAQGRTETQYF
TRBV18	TRBJ1-2	once	CASSPLSGDGYTF
TRBV19	TRBJ2-1	-	CASSPYPSGRAYNEQFF
TRBV29-1	TRBJ2-1	-	CSVALLALPSYNEQFF
TRBV4-3	TRBJ1-4	-	CASSQGGQGAEKLFF
TRBV19	TRBJ1-2	-	CASSTRLSTGGNYGYTF
TRBV11-2	TRBJ1-2	-	CASSFKQGASLYGYTF
TRBV7-8	TRBJ1-2	-	CASSYPGVWLGYTF
TRBV19	TRBJ2-7	-	CASSISPSGTYEQYF
TRBV9	TRBJ2-3	-	CASSVMNSGYTDTQYF
TRBV9	TRBJ1-3	-	CASSETGQERNTIYF
TRBV5-6	TRBJ2-1	-	CASSLLTSGTYNEQFF
TRBV27	TRBJ2-3	-	CASTLTAPGRLTSYTDTQYF
TRBV2	TRBJ1-5	-	CASSPRGNQPQHF
TRBV2	TRBJ1-1	-	CATRDRATYTEAFF
TRBV7-6	TRBJ2-2	-	CASSARLAGGPNTGELFF
TRBV7-2	TRBJ1-4	-	CASSLTGTELFF
TRBV11-3	TRBJ2-1	-	CASSLGQGPSGREQFF
TRBV7-2	TRBJ2-5	-	CASSPPLRQETQYF
TRBV11-2	TRBJ2-5	once	CASKGGPGVTQYF
TRBV30	TRBJ2-1	-	CAWSNVPGSYNEQFF
TRBV27	TRBJ1-1	-	CASSLLGGTTEAFF
TRBV7-2	TRBJ2-2	-	CASSVSGSGELFF
TRBV7-2	TRBJ2-5	-	CASRLAGGTQETQYF
TRBV18	TRBJ2-5	-	CASSPRTGTEETQYF